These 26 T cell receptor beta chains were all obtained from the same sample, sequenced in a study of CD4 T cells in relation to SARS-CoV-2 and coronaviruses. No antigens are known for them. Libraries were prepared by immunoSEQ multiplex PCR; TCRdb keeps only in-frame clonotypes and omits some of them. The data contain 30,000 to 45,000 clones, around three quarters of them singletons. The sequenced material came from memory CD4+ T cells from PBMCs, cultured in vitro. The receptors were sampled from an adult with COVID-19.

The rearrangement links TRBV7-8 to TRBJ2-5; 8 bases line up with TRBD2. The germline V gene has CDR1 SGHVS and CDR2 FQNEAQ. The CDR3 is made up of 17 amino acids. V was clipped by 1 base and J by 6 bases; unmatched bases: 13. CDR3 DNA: TGTGCCAGCAGCTTAGGCTTTATCGGGAGGGCCTCTAAGACCCAGTACTTC. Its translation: CASSLGFIGRASKTQYF.

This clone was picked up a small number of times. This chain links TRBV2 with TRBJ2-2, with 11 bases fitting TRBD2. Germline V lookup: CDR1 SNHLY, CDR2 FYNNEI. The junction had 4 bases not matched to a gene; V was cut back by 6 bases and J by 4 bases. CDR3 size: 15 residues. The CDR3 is CASRNLAGGTGELFF. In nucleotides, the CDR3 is TGTGCCAGCAGGAACCTAGCGGGAGGCACCGGGGAGCTGTTTTTT. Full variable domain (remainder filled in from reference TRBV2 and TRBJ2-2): EPEVTQTPSHQVTQMGQEVILRCVPISNHLYFYWYRQILGQKVEFLVSFYNNEISEKSEIFDDQFSVERPDGSNFTLKIRSTKLEDSAMYFCASRNLAGGTGELFFGEGSRLTVL.

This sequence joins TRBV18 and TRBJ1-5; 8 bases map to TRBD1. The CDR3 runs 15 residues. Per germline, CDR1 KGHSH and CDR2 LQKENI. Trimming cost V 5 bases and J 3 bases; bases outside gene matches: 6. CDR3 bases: TGTGCCAGCTCAGAAGACAGGGGTATCAATCAGCCCCAGCATTTT. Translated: CASSEDRGINQPQHF.

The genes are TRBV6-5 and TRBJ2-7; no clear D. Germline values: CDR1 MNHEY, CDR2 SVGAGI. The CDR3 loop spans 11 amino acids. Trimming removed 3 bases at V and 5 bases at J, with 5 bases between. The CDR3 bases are TGTGCCAGCAGTTATTCGGACGAGCAGTACTTC. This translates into CASSYSDEQYF.

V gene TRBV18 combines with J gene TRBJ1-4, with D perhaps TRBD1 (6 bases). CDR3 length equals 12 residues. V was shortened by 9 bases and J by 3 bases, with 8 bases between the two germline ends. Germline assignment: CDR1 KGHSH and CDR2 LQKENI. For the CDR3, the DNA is TGTGCCAGTGGGACACCTAATGAAAAACTGTTTTTT. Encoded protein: CASGTPNEKLFF. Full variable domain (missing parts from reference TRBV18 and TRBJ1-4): NAGVMQNPRHLVRRRGQEARLRCSPMKGHSHVYWYRQLPEEGLKFMVYLQKENIIDESGMPKERFSAEFPKEGPSILRIQQVVRGDSAAYFCASGTPNEKLFFGSGTQLSVL.

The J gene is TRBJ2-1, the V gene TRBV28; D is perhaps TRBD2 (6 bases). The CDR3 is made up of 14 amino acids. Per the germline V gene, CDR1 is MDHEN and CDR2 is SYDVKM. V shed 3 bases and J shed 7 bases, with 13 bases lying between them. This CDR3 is CASSLSGRRNEQFF. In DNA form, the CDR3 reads TGTGCCAGCAGTTTGTCCGGGAGAAGGAATGAGCAGTTCTTC.

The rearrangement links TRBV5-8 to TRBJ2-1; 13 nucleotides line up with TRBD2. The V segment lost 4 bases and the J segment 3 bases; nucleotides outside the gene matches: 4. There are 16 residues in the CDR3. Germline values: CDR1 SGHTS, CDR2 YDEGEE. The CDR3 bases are TGTGCCAGCAGCCGGACTAGCGGGAGAGACTACAATGAGCAGTTCTTC. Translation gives CASSRTSGRDYNEQFF. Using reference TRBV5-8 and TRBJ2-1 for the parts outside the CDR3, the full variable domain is EAGVTQSPTHLIKTRGQQATLRCSPISGHTSVYWYQQALGLGLQFLLWYDEGEERNRGNFPPRFSGRQFPNYSSELNVNALELEDSALYLCASSRTSGRDYNEQFFGPGTRLTVL.

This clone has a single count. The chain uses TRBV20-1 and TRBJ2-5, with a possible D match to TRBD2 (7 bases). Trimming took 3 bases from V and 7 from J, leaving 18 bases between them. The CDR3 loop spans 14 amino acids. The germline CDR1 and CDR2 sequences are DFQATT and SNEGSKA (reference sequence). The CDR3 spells CSASKGGAGLTQYF. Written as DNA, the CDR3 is TGCAGTGCTAGTAAAGGGGGGGCTGGATTGACCCAGTACTTC.

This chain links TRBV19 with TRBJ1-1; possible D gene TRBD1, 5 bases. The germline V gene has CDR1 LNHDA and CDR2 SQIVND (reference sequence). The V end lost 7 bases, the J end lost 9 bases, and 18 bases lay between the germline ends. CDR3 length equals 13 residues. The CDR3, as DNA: TGTGCCAGTACCCAACAGGACGTCTTTAAAGCTTTCTTT. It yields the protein CASTQQDVFKAFF.

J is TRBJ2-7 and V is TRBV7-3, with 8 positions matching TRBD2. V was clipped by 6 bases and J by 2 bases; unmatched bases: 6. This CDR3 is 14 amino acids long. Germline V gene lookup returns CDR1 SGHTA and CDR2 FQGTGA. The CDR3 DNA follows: TGTGCCAGCAGTTATACTAGCGGACCCTACGAGCAGTACTTC. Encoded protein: CASSYTSGPYEQYF.

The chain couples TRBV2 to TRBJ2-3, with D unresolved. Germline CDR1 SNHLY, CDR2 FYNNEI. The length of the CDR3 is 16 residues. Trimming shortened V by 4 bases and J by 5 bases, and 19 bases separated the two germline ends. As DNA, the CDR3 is TGTGCCAGCAGTGCCCGTCTCGCCTTATCAGGAGATACGCAGTATTTT. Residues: CASSARLALSGDTQYF.

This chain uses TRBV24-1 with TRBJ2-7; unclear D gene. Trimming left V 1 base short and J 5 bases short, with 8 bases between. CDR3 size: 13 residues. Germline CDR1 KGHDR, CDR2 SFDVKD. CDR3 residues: CATSDLQQDEQYF. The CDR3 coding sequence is TGTGCCACCAGTGATTTACAGCAGGACGAGCAGTACTTC.

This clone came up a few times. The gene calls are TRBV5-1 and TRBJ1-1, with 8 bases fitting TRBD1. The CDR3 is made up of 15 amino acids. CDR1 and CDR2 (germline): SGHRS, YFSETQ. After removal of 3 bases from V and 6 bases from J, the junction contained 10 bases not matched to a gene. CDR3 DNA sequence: TGCGCCAGCAGCTCCGGACAGGGAGGAACGCCTGAAGCTTTCTTT. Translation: CASSSGQGGTPEAFF.

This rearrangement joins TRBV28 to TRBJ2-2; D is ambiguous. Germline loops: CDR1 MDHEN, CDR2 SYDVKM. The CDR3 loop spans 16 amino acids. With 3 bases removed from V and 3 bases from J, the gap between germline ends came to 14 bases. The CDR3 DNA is TGTGCCAGCAGTTTTTGGGCTAGTACCTACACCGGGGAGCTGTTTTTT. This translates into CASSFWASTYTGELFF. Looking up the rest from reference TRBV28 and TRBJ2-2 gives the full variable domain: DVKVTQSSRYLVKRTGEKVFLECVQDMDHENMFWYRQDPGLGLRLIYFSYDVKMKEKGDIPEGYSVSREKKERFSLILESASTNQTSMYLCASSFWASTYTGELFFGEGSRLTVL.

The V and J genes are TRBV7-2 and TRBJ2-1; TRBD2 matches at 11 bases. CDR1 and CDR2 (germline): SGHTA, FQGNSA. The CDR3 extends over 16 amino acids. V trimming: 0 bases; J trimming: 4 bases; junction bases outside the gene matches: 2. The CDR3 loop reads CASSLAPSGGYNEQFF. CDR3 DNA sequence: TGTGCCAGCAGCTTAGCGCCTAGCGGGGGGTACAATGAGCAGTTCTTC.

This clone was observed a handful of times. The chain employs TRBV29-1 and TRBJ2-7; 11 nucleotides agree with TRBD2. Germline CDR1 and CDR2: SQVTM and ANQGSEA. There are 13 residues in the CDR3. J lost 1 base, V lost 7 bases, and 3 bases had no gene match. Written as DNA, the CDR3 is TGCAGCGGCAGGACTAGCGGGTCCTACGAGCAGTACTTC. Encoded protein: CSGRTSGSYEQYF.

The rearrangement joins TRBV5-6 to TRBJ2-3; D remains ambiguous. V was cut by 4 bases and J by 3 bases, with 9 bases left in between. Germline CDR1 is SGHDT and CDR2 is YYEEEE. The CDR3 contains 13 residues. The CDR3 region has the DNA TGTGCCAGCAGCCTTACCAGGACAGATACGCAGTATTTT. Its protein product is CASSLTRTDTQYF.

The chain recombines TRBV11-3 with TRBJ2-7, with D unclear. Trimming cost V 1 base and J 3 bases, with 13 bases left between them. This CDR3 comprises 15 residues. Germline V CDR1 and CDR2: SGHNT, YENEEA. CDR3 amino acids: CASSLVGFSFYEQYF. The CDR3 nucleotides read TGTGCCAGCAGCTTAGTTGGTTTTTCTTTCTACGAGCAGTACTTC.

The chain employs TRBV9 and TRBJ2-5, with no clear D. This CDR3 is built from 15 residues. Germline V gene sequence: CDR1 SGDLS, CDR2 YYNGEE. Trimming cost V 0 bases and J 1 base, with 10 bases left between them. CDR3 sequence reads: CASSVGNSRQETQYF. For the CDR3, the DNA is TGTGCCAGCAGCGTAGGAAACTCGCGCCAAGAGACCCAGTACTTC.

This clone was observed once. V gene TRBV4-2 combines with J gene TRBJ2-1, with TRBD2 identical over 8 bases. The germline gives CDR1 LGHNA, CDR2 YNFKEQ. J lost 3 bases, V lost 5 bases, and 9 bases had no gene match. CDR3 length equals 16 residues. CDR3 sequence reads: CASSKRGTRDYNEQFF. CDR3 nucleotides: TGTGCCAGCAGCAAAAGGGGGACTAGGGACTACAATGAGCAGTTCTTC.

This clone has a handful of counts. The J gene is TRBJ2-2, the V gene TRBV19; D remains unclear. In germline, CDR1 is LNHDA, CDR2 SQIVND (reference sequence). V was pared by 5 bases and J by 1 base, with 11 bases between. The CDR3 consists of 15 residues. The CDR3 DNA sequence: TGTGCCAGTAGTGATAGACGGAAGAACACCGGGGAGCTGTTTTTT. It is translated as CASSDRRKNTGELFF.

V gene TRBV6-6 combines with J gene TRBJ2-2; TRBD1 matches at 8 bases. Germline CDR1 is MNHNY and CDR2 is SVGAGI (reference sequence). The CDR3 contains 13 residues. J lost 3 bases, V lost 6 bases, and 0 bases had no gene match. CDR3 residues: CASRDRDTGELFF. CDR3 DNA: TGTGCCAGCAGGGACAGGGACACCGGGGAGCTGTTTTTT.

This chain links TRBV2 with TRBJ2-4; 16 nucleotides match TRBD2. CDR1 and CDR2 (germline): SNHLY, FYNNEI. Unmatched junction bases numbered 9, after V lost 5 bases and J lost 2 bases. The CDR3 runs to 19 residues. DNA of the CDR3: TGTGCCAGCAGTCCGGGGACTAGCGGGAGGGCCAGGACCAAAAACATTCAGTACTTC. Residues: CASSPGTSGRARTKNIQYF.

The CDR3 reads CASSLGTVGSGYTF. Written as DNA, the CDR3 is TGTGCCAGCAGCTTAGGGACAGTTGGGTCTGGCTACACCTTC. J is TRBJ1-2 and V is TRBV13, with TRBD1 as a possible D gene (5 bases). Germline-derived CDR1 and CDR2 are PRHDT and FYEKMQ (reference sequence). The CDR3 spans 14 residues. Trimming took 0 bases from V and 7 from J, leaving 12 bases between them.

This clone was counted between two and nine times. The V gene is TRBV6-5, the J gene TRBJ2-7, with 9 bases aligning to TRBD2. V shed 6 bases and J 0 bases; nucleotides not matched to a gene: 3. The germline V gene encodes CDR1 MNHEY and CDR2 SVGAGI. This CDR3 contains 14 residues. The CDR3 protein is CASRLAGNSYEQYF. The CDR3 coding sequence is TGTGCCAGCAGGCTAGCGGGAAACTCCTACGAGCAGTACTTC.

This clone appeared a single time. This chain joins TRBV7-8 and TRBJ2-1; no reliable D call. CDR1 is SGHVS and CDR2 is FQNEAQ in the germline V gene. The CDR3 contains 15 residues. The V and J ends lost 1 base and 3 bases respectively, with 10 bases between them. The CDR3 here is CASSLVGASYNEQFF. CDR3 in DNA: TGTGCCAGCAGCTTAGTTGGCGCCAGCTACAATGAGCAGTTCTTC.